This T cell receptor beta chain was observed in a study of EBV T-cell therapy then PD-1 blockade in nasopharyngeal carcinoma (dated by TCRdb to 2020 to 2022). The label giving this sample's treatment or condition can be read as: AdE1-LMPpoly-expanded autologous EBV-specific T-cell therapy followed by anti-PD-1 nivolumab. The germline V gene specifies MRHNA as CDR1 and SNTAGT as CDR2. V has 0 bases trimmed and J has 6 bases trimmed; junction bases matching no gene number 6. From cysteine to phenylalanine, the CDR3 is 16 amino acids long. Of the read, only the CDR3 DNA is kept; its 48 bases are in frame from base 1. This clone was detected only once. The specificity of this receptor is unknown. No per-base quality is available; no much larger clone lies one base away. Genomic DNA was extracted from sorted cells using the Qiagen DNeasy Kit. The immunoSEQ platform was used for deep sequencing of the TCR beta chain. The source study handled its data this way. The immunoSEQ Analyzer software was used to analyze the repertoire data. Entries here come from immuneACCESS through TCRdb and include only in-frame sequences with V and J called. Some clones fail to appear in such tables; in the studies checked, an unresolved V gene covers under half of the shortfall, and the cause of the remainder is unknown. V and J calls and clone size are copied from that table; D and trimming were computed from the DNA. The table for this sample lists fewer than 20,000 clones; approximately 84% of them were counted only once. The biggest ten clones account for around 30% of the sample.

Sequences were derived from CD8+ T cells from blood, sampled between days 30 and 35 from a patient whose treatment included autologous EBV-specific T cells and nivolumab. Recombination connected TRBV6-4 to TRBJ2-3; 10 middle bases align to TRBD2. The TCR was taken from a man in his forties or fifties with nasopharyngeal carcinoma. The DNA reads TGTGCCAGCAGTGACTCTTCTAGCGGGGGCGGGGATACGCAGTATTTT. This is translated as CASSDSSSGGGDTQYF.